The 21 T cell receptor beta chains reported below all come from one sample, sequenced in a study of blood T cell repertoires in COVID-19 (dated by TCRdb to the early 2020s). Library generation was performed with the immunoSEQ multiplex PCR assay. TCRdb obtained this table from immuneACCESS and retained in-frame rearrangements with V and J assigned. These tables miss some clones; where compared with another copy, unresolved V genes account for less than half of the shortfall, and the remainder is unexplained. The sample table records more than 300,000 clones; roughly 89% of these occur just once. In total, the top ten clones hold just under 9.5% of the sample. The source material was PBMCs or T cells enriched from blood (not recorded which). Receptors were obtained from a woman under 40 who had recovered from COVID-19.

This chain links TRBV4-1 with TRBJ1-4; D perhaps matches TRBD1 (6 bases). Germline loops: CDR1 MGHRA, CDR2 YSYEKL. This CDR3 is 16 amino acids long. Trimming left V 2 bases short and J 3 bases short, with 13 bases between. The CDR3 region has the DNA TGCGCCAGCAGCCAAACCTGGACAGTGTCTAATGAAAAACTGTTTTTT. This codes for CASSQTWTVSNEKLFF.

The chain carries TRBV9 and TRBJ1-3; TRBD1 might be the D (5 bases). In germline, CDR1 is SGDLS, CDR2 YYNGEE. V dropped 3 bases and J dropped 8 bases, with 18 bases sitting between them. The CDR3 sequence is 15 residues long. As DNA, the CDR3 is TGTGCCAGCAGCGGGGGGGGACTACTAGGACACACCATATATTTT. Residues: CASSGGGLLGHTIYF.

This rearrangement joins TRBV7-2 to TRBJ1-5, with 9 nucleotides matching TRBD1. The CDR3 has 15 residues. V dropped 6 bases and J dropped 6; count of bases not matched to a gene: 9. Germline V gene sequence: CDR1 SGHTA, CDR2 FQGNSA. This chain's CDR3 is CASREGQGTIQPQHF. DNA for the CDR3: TGTGCCAGCAGGGAGGGACAGGGTACTATTCAGCCCCAGCATTTT.

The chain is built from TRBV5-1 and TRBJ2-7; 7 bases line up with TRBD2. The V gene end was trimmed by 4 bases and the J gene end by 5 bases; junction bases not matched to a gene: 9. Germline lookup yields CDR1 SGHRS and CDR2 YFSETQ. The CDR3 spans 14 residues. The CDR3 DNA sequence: TGCGCCAGCAGCGTCCGGCGGGAGAACGACGAGCAGTACTTC. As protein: CASSVRRENDEQYF.

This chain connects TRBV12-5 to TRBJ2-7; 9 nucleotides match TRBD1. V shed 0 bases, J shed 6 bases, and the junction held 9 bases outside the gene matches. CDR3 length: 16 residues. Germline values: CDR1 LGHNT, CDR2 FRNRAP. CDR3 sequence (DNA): TGTGCTAGTGGTTTGGTACTTAAGGGACAGGGACCCGAGCAGTACTTC. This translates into CASGLVLKGQGPEQYF.

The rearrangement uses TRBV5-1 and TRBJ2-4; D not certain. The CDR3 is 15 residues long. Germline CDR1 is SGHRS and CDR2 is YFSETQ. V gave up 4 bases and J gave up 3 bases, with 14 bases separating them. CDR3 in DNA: TGCGCCAGCAGCCCCTTCCTTTCAGTCAAAAACATTCAGTACTTC. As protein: CASSPFLSVKNIQYF.

The CDR3 spells CASSMGQAPGTYNTEAFF. In nucleotides, the CDR3 is TGTGCCAGCAGCATGGGACAGGCCCCAGGTACCTACAACACTGAAGCTTTCTTT. This chain uses TRBV5-5 with TRBJ1-1, with TRBD1 matching over 8 bases. The germline V gene has CDR1 SGHKS and CDR2 YYEKEE (reference sequence). CDR3 length: 18 amino acids. J lost 2 bases, V lost 4 bases, and 16 bases had no gene match.

CDR3 nucleotide sequence: TGTGCCAGCGGCCAGGGGGCTTCGTACGGCTACACCTTC. Amino acid sequence: CASGQGASYGYTF. The V call is TRBV13, the J call TRBJ1-2; 8 nucleotides align to TRBD1. Germline assignment: CDR1 PRHDT and CDR2 FYEKMQ (reference sequence). V shed 8 bases and J 8 bases; nucleotides not matched to a gene: 10. CDR3 size: 13 residues.

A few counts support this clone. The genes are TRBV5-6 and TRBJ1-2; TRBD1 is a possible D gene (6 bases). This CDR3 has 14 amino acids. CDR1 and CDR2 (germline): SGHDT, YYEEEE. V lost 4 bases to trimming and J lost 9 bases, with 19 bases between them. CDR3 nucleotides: TGTGCCAGCAGCCCGCGGCTGGGACATTATAGCTACACCTTC. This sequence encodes CASSPRLGHYSYTF.

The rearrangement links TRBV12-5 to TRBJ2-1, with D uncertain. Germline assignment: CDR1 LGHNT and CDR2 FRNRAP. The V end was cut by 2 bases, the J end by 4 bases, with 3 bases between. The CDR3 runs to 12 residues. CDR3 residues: CASGLRYNEQFF. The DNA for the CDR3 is TGTGCTAGTGGTTTGCGTTACAATGAGCAGTTCTTC.

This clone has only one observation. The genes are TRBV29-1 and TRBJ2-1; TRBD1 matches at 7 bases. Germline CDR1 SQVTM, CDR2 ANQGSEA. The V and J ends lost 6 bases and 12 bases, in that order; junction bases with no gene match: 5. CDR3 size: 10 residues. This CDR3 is CSVDRDAQFF. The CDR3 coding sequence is TGCAGCGTCGACAGGGATGCGCAGTTCTTC.

The DNA for the CDR3 is TGTGCCAGCAGTTACTGGACTAGCGGGAGGGGTGAGCAGTACTTC. Translating gives CASSYWTSGRGEQYF. The genes are TRBV6-5 and TRBJ2-7; the match to TRBD2 covers 15 bases. The CDR3 sequence is 15 residues long. Germline-derived CDR1 and CDR2 are MNHEY and SVGAGI. V lost 1 base and J lost 7; bases outside the gene matches: 2.

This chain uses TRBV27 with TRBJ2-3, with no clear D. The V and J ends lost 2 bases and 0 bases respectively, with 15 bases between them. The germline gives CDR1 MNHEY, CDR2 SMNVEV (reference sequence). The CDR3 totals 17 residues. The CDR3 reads CASSLPDFPFSTDTQYF. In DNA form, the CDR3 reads TGTGCCAGCAGTTTACCCGACTTCCCCTTTAGCACAGATACGCAGTATTTT.

Here the CDR3 DNA reads TGTGCCAGCAGCCAAGTATGGACTAATAATTCACCCCTCCACTTT. Amino acid sequence: CASSQVWTNNSPLHF. V and J are TRBV3-1 (or the pseudogene TRBV3-2) and TRBJ1-6; no definite D call. Per germline, CDR1 LGHDT and CDR2 YNNKEL (reference sequence). This CDR3 is 15 amino acids long. Trimming left V 1 base short and J 5 bases short, with 9 bases between.

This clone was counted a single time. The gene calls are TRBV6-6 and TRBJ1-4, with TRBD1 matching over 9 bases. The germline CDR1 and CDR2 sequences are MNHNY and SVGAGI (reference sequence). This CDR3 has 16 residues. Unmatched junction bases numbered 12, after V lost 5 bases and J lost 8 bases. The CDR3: CASSPGDRVWEEKLFF. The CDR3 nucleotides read TGTGCCAGCAGTCCCGGGGACAGGGTGTGGGAAGAAAAACTGTTTTTT.

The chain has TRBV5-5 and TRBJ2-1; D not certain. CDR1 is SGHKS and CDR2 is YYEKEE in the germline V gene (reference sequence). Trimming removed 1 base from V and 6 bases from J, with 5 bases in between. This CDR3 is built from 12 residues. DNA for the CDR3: TGTGCCAGCAGCTTGTCCCTCAATGAGCAGTTCTTC. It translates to CASSLSLNEQFF. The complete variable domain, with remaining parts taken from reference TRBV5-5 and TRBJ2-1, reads DAGVTQSPTHLIKTRGQQVTLRCSPISGHKSVSWYQQVLGQGPQFIFQYYEKEERGRGNFPDRFSARQFPNYSSELNVNALLLGDSALYLCASSLSLNEQFFGPGTRLTVL.

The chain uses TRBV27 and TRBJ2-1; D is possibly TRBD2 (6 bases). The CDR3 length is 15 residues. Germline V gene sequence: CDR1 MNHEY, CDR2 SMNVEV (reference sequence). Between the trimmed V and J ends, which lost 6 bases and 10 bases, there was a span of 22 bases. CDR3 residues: CASRPPGLPLREQFF. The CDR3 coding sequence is TGTGCCAGCAGACCTCCGGGACTTCCTCTAAGGGAGCAGTTCTTC.

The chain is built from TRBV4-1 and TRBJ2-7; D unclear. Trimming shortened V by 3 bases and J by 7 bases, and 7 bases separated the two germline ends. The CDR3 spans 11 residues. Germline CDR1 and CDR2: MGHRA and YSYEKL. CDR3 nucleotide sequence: TGCGCCAGCAGCCACCTATTAGAGCAGTACTTC. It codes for CASSHLLEQYF.

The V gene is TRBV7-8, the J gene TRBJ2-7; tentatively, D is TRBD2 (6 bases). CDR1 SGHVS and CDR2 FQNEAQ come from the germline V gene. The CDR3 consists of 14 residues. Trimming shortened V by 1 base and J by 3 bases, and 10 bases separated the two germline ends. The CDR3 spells CASSLGLGGYEQYF. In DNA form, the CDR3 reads TGTGCCAGCAGCTTAGGGCTCGGGGGCTACGAGCAGTACTTC.

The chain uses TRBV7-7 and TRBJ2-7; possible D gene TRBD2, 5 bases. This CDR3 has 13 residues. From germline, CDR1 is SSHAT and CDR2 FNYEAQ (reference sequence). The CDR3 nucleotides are TGTGCTGTTGAAATTGAGGGATCCTACGAGCAGTACTTC. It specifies CAVEIEGSYEQYF.

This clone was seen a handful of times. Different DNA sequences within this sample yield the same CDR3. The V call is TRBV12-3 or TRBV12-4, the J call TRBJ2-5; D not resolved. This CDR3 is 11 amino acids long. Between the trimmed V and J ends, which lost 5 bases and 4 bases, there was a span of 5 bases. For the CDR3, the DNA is TGTGCCAGCAGTCCCGGAGAGACCCAGTACTTC. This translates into CASSPGETQYF.